These T cell receptor beta chains were read from a single sample in a study of cytomegalovirus exposure and HLA in healthy donors. Produced via immunoSEQ multiplex PCR; TCRdb's table is partial and in-frame only. The sample has 150,000 to 200,000 clones; roughly 70% are singletons. Sequenced material: PBMCs. The receptors here all came from a girl under 18 in good health and CMV-seronegative. The CDR3 runs from the conserved cysteine through the conserved F or W. The order of the fields is J gene, D gene, CDR3 length, V gene, clone size, CDR3 protein, CDR3 DNA. The D gene is left open where the match is weak. Where a row states a size, it is once, few, many or the class of an expanded clone; other rows omit it.

j_call: TRBJ1-4; d_call: TRBD1; cdr3_length: 14; v_call: TRBV27; clone_size: once; cdr3_aa: CASSLGQGIEKLFF; cdr3_nt: TGTGCCAGCAGTCTGGGACAGGGGATTGAAAAACTGTTTTTT
j_call: TRBJ2-7; d_call: NA; cdr3_length: 13; v_call: TRBV27; clone_size: few; cdr3_aa: CATSPGNSYEQYF; cdr3_nt: TGTGCCACCTCACCGGGGAACTCCTACGAGCAGTACTTC
j_call: TRBJ2-4; d_call: TRBD1; cdr3_length: 15; v_call: TRBV18; clone_size: few; cdr3_aa: CASSPPGTGKNIQYF; cdr3_nt: TGTGCCAGCTCACCCCCCGGGACAGGCAAAAACATTCAGTACTTC
j_call: TRBJ1-2; d_call: NA; cdr3_length: 14; v_call: TRBV19; clone_size: few; cdr3_aa: CASSTRQLNYGYTF; cdr3_nt: TGTGCCAGTAGTACTCGACAGCTCAACTATGGCTACACCTTC
j_call: TRBJ2-5; d_call: NA; cdr3_length: 12; v_call: TRBV29-1; clone_size: few; cdr3_aa: CSAGASGQTQYF; cdr3_nt: TGCAGCGCGGGGGCTAGCGGCCAGACCCAGTACTTC
j_call: TRBJ2-5; d_call: NA; cdr3_length: 14; v_call: TRBV13; clone_size: NA; cdr3_aa: CASSSGRYQETQYF; cdr3_nt: TGTGCCAGCAGCTCAGGACGGTACCAAGAGACCCAGTACTTC
j_call: TRBJ2-2; d_call: NA; cdr3_length: 18; v_call: TRBV4-1; clone_size: NA; cdr3_aa: CASSQDPPGVTSTGELFF; cdr3_nt: TGCGCCAGCAGCCAAGATCCCCCCGGGGTTACTTCCACTGGGGAGCTGTTTTTT
j_call: TRBJ1-6; d_call: NA; cdr3_length: 16; v_call: TRBV4-1; clone_size: NA; cdr3_aa: CASSQEGDRRSSPLHF; cdr3_nt: TGCGCCAGCAGCCAAGAAGGAGACAGGCGGAGTTCACCCCTCCACTTT
j_call: TRBJ2-7; d_call: NA; cdr3_length: 15; v_call: TRBV6-5; clone_size: NA; cdr3_aa: CASSYSTAVTYEQYF; cdr3_nt: TGTGCCAGCAGTTACTCGACTGCGGTAACATACGAGCAGTACTTC
j_call: TRBJ1-2; d_call: NA; cdr3_length: 13; v_call: TRBV4-1; clone_size: NA; cdr3_aa: CASSQVGGFGNTF; cdr3_nt: TGCGCCAGCAGCCAAGTGGGAGGGTTTGGAAACACCTTC
j_call: TRBJ1-4; d_call: TRBD1; cdr3_length: 15; v_call: TRBV9; clone_size: NA; cdr3_aa: CASSATGGLNEKLFF; cdr3_nt: TGTGCCAGCAGCGCCACAGGGGGGCTAAATGAAAAACTGTTTTTT
j_call: TRBJ2-3; d_call: TRBD2; cdr3_length: 15; v_call: TRBV5-6; clone_size: NA; cdr3_aa: CASTGGAGVTDTQYF; cdr3_nt: TGTGCCAGCACTGGGGGAGCGGGGGTCACAGATACGCAGTATTTT
j_call: TRBJ2-1; d_call: TRBD2; cdr3_length: 13; v_call: TRBV6-5; clone_size: few; cdr3_aa: CASSSSGVGEQFF; cdr3_nt: TGTGCCAGCAGTTCGAGCGGGGTTGGTGAGCAGTTCTTC
j_call: TRBJ2-7; d_call: NA; cdr3_length: 18; v_call: TRBV19; clone_size: NA; cdr3_aa: CASSFTSLGGGTSAEQYF; cdr3_nt: TGTGCCAGTAGTTTTACTTCCTTGGGAGGAGGTACCAGCGCCGAGCAGTACTTC
j_call: TRBJ1-5; d_call: NA; cdr3_length: 17; v_call: TRBV18; clone_size: NA; cdr3_aa: CASSPPMATQPHQPQHF; cdr3_nt: TGTGCCAGCTCACCACCAATGGCGACACAACCCCATCAGCCCCAGCATTTT
j_call: TRBJ2-2; d_call: NA; cdr3_length: 16; v_call: TRBV7-9; clone_size: NA; cdr3_aa: CASSLAQGRGTGELFF; cdr3_nt: TGTGCCAGCAGCTTAGCGCAAGGGAGAGGAACCGGGGAGCTGTTTTTT
j_call: TRBJ1-2; d_call: NA; cdr3_length: 12; v_call: TRBV29-1; clone_size: NA; cdr3_aa: CSVDLFPYGYTF; cdr3_nt: TGCAGCGTTGACTTGTTCCCGTATGGCTACACCTTC
j_call: TRBJ1-1; d_call: TRBD1; cdr3_length: 14; v_call: TRBV6-6; clone_size: NA; cdr3_aa: CASSIQGAVPEAFF; cdr3_nt: TGTGCCAGCAGTATACAGGGGGCGGTCCCTGAAGCTTTCTTT
j_call: TRBJ2-7; d_call: NA; cdr3_length: 14; v_call: TRBV5-5; clone_size: NA; cdr3_aa: CASSLLDLRGEQYF; cdr3_nt: TGTGCCAGCAGCTTGTTGGACCTTCGGGGCGAGCAGTACTTC
j_call: TRBJ2-2; d_call: NA; cdr3_length: 13; v_call: TRBV11-2; clone_size: NA; cdr3_aa: CASSLGRGGELFF; cdr3_nt: TGTGCCAGCAGCTTAGGAAGAGGCGGGGAGCTGTTTTTT
j_call: TRBJ2-6; d_call: NA; cdr3_length: 17; v_call: TRBV4-2; clone_size: NA; cdr3_aa: CASSQDSRASGANVLTF; cdr3_nt: TGTGCCAGCAGCCAAGACAGCAGGGCCTCTGGGGCCAACGTCCTGACTTTC
j_call: TRBJ2-7; d_call: NA; cdr3_length: 15; v_call: TRBV28; clone_size: NA; cdr3_aa: CASSLGSVLGREQYF; cdr3_nt: TGTGCCAGCAGTTTGGGGTCGGTGCTGGGGAGGGAGCAGTACTTC
j_call: TRBJ1-1; d_call: NA; cdr3_length: 18; v_call: TRBV4-2; clone_size: NA; cdr3_aa: CASSQDLAPTIGNTEAFF; cdr3_nt: TGTGCCAGCAGCCAAGATCTAGCTCCCACAATAGGGAACACTGAAGCTTTCTTT
j_call: TRBJ1-2; d_call: TRBD1; cdr3_length: 15; v_call: TRBV5-1; clone_size: NA; cdr3_aa: CASSFSDREVYGYTF; cdr3_nt: TGCGCCAGCAGCTTCTCCGACAGGGAGGTTTATGGCTACACCTTC
j_call: TRBJ2-2; d_call: NA; cdr3_length: 14; v_call: TRBV14; clone_size: NA; cdr3_aa: CASKSQGIIGELFF; cdr3_nt: TGTGCCAGCAAGTCCCAGGGGATAATCGGGGAGCTGTTTTTT
j_call: TRBJ2-1; d_call: TRBD2; cdr3_length: 17; v_call: TRBV7-8; clone_size: NA; cdr3_aa: CASSSQISGVTWGEQFF; cdr3_nt: TGTGCCAGCAGCTCCCAAATCAGCGGGGTCACCTGGGGTGAGCAGTTCTTC
j_call: TRBJ2-7; d_call: TRBD1; cdr3_length: 13; v_call: TRBV5-4; clone_size: NA; cdr3_aa: CASSRTGAYEQYF; cdr3_nt: TGTGCCAGCAGCCGGACAGGGGCCTACGAGCAGTACTTC
j_call: TRBJ1-1; d_call: NA; cdr3_length: 14; v_call: TRBV5-1; clone_size: NA; cdr3_aa: CASSLVGTTTEAFF; cdr3_nt: TGCGCCAGCAGCTTGGTTGGGACAACTACTGAAGCTTTCTTT
j_call: TRBJ1-1; d_call: NA; cdr3_length: 15; v_call: TRBV7-9; clone_size: NA; cdr3_aa: CASSLDPSGATEAFF; cdr3_nt: TGTGCCAGCAGCTTAGATCCCTCAGGGGCCACTGAAGCTTTCTTT
j_call: TRBJ1-6; d_call: TRBD1; cdr3_length: 17; v_call: TRBV2; clone_size: NA; cdr3_aa: CASSVTGTGNRVSPLHF; cdr3_nt: TGTGCCAGCAGTGTCACCGGGACAGGGAATAGAGTTTCACCCCTCCACTTT
j_call: TRBJ1-1; d_call: NA; cdr3_length: 15; v_call: TRBV7-8; clone_size: NA; cdr3_aa: CASSSLTGRMMEAFF; cdr3_nt: TGTGCCAGCAGCTCACTGACAGGCCGTATGATGGAAGCTTTCTTT
j_call: TRBJ1-5; d_call: NA; cdr3_length: 15; v_call: TRBV6-1; clone_size: NA; cdr3_aa: CASSEGNTGNQPQHF; cdr3_nt: TGTGCCAGCAGTGAAGGAAATACAGGTAATCAGCCCCAGCATTTT
j_call: TRBJ1-3; d_call: NA; cdr3_length: 19; v_call: TRBV15; clone_size: NA; cdr3_aa: CATSTPFGAGPGSGNTIYF; cdr3_nt: TGTGCCACCAGCACCCCCTTTGGCGCAGGCCCCGGCTCTGGAAACACCATATATTTT
j_call: TRBJ1-5; d_call: NA; cdr3_length: 14; v_call: TRBV6-1; clone_size: NA; cdr3_aa: CASSESKGYQPQHF; cdr3_nt: TGTGCCAGCAGTGAGAGTAAGGGGTATCAGCCCCAGCATTTT
j_call: TRBJ2-3; d_call: NA; cdr3_length: 11; v_call: TRBV20-1; clone_size: once; cdr3_aa: CSALYSDTQYF; cdr3_nt: TGCAGTGCTCTCTATTCAGATACGCAGTATTTT
j_call: TRBJ1-4; d_call: NA; cdr3_length: 10; v_call: TRBV20-1; clone_size: NA; cdr3_aa: CSANAEKLFF; cdr3_nt: TGCAGTGCTAACGCGGAAAAACTGTTTTTT
j_call: TRBJ2-5; d_call: NA; cdr3_length: 19; v_call: TRBV14; clone_size: NA; cdr3_aa: CASSLTGQGGDYYRETQYF; cdr3_nt: TGTGCCAGCAGCCTTACCGGACAGGGAGGGGATTATTATCGGGAGACCCAGTACTTC
j_call: TRBJ1-3; d_call: NA; cdr3_length: 13; v_call: TRBV7-9; clone_size: NA; cdr3_aa: CASSFEAGNTIYF; cdr3_nt: TGTGCCAGCAGCTTTGAGGCTGGAAACACCATATATTTT
j_call: TRBJ2-5; d_call: NA; cdr3_length: 14; v_call: TRBV5-4; clone_size: once; cdr3_aa: CASSSPAGAETQYF; cdr3_nt: TGTGCCAGCAGCTCCCCCGCGGGGGCCGAGACCCAGTACTTC
j_call: TRBJ2-1; d_call: NA; cdr3_length: 10; v_call: TRBV20-1; clone_size: few; cdr3_aa: CSARGSEQFF; cdr3_nt: TGCAGTGCCCGGGGAAGTGAGCAGTTCTTC
j_call: TRBJ2-2; d_call: TRBD1; cdr3_length: 16; v_call: TRBV29-1; clone_size: few; cdr3_aa: CSVEVMRTGNTGELFF; cdr3_nt: TGCAGCGTTGAAGTAATGAGGACAGGGAACACCGGGGAGCTGTTTTTT
j_call: TRBJ2-7; d_call: TRBD1; cdr3_length: 16; v_call: TRBV6-6; clone_size: NA; cdr3_aa: CASSRTTGGDSYEQYF; cdr3_nt: TGTGCCAGCAGCAGGACAACAGGGGGCGATTCCTACGAGCAGTACTTC
j_call: TRBJ2-1; d_call: TRBD2; cdr3_length: 17; v_call: TRBV4-1; clone_size: NA; cdr3_aa: CASSQGLAGGPTDEQFF; cdr3_nt: TGCGCCAGCAGCCAAGGACTAGCGGGGGGCCCTACCGATGAGCAGTTCTTC
j_call: TRBJ1-3; d_call: NA; cdr3_length: 14; v_call: TRBV18; clone_size: NA; cdr3_aa: CASSPRSDGNTIYF; cdr3_nt: TGTGCCAGCTCACCACGGAGTGATGGAAACACCATATATTTT
j_call: TRBJ1-5; d_call: NA; cdr3_length: 12; v_call: TRBV10-2; clone_size: NA; cdr3_aa: CASSESLGAQHF; cdr3_nt: TGCGCCAGCAGTGAGTCGCTAGGAGCCCAGCATTTT
j_call: TRBJ1-5; d_call: TRBD1; cdr3_length: 14; v_call: TRBV4-2; clone_size: few; cdr3_aa: CASSREDRGQPQHF; cdr3_nt: TGTGCCAGCAGCCGAGAGGACAGGGGACAGCCCCAGCATTTT
j_call: TRBJ1-5; d_call: NA; cdr3_length: 14; v_call: TRBV6-5; clone_size: few; cdr3_aa: CASSSTRGWQPQHF; cdr3_nt: TGTGCCAGCAGTTCGACTCGCGGGTGGCAGCCCCAGCATTTT
j_call: TRBJ1-1; d_call: TRBD1; cdr3_length: 14; v_call: TRBV7-3; clone_size: NA; cdr3_aa: CASSSGLQGAEAFF; cdr3_nt: TGTGCCAGCAGCTCGGGACTACAGGGGGCTGAAGCTTTCTTT
j_call: TRBJ1-5; d_call: NA; cdr3_length: 16; v_call: TRBV2; clone_size: few; cdr3_aa: CASSEDVRNSNQPQHF; cdr3_nt: TGTGCCAGCAGTGAAGACGTCAGGAATAGCAATCAGCCCCAGCATTTT
j_call: TRBJ2-5; d_call: NA; cdr3_length: 13; v_call: TRBV14; clone_size: NA; cdr3_aa: CASSQGVAGGQYF; cdr3_nt: TGTGCCAGCAGCCAAGGGGTAGCCGGGGGCCAGTACTTC